This entry lists 23 T cell receptor beta chains sequenced from one sample in a study of human T cells and chemical hapten exposure. TCRdb itself ran the RACE reads through MiXCR, one entry per CDR3 protein. The top ten clones hold around 3.6% of a sample with about 65,000 distinct CDR3 sequences, 5.5% to 7.5% of them seen once. Time point in this sample: healthy volunteer bleed at 6 weeks. Whole blood that had not been fractionated was the source of extracted total RNA. Sample: whole blood. The receptors come from a female donor in good health. Some clones in this sample may be carry-over from other donors' samples.

The CDR3 spells CASSERWTPYNSPLHF. The DNA of the CDR3 is TGTGCCAGCAGTGAAAGGTGGACACCTTATAATTCACCCCTCCACTTT. This sequence joins TRBV2 and TRBJ1-6, with D possibly TRBD1 on 5 matching bases. The CDR3 covers 16 residues. The germline V gene encodes CDR1 SNHLY and CDR2 FYNNEI. The V end lost 2 bases, the J end lost 4 bases, and 12 bases lay between the germline ends.

The V gene is TRBV29-1, the J gene TRBJ2-7; TRBD1 matches at 7 bases. Trimming removed 7 bases from V and 5 bases from J; junction bases left unmatched: 8. Germline V gene lookup returns CDR1 SQVTM and CDR2 ANQGSEA. The CDR3 runs 12 residues. CDR3 bases: TGCAGCGCATCGACAGGGTCCAACGAGCAGTACTTC. Translated, it gives CSASTGSNEQYF.

There are many counts of this clonotype. The chain's CDR3 is CASSAGIWAEAFF. In nucleotides, the CDR3 is TGTGCCAGCTCAGCAGGGATCTGGGCTGAAGCTTTCTTT. The V and J genes are TRBV18 and TRBJ1-1; D is possibly TRBD1 (5 bases). V dropped 5 bases and J dropped 6 bases, with 13 bases sitting between them. The CDR3 is 13 residues long. The germline gives CDR1 KGHSH, CDR2 LQKENI. Drawing the rest from reference TRBV18 and TRBJ1-1, the complete variable domain is NAGVMQNPRHLVRRRGQEARLRCSPMKGHSHVYWYRQLPEEGLKFMVYLQKENIIDESGMPKERFSAEFPKEGPSILRIQQVVRGDSAAYFCASSAGIWAEAFFGQGTRLTVV.

This clonotype was seen repeatedly, ten times or more. The V and J genes are TRBV29-1 and TRBJ2-5; 12 positions match TRBD2. Germline-derived CDR1 and CDR2 are SQVTM and ANQGSEA. V lost 1 base and J lost 5; bases outside the gene matches: 8. This CDR3 comprises 16 residues. The chain's CDR3 is CSVEGPTSGSLETQYF. The CDR3 DNA reads TGCAGCGTTGAAGGTCCGACTAGCGGGAGCCTTGAGACCCAGTACTTC.

This clonotype was counted only a few times. CDR3 in amino acids: CASSPRQVSSGNTIYF. Here the CDR3 DNA reads TGTGCCAGCTCACCCCGACAGGTCAGCTCTGGAAACACCATATATTTT. The chain couples TRBV18 to TRBJ1-3; possible D gene TRBD1, 6 bases. Germline assignment: CDR1 KGHSH and CDR2 LQKENI. CDR3 length equals 16 residues. Trimming removed 3 bases at V and 0 bases at J, with 12 bases between.

This clonotype was seen at least ten times. The chain has TRBV29-1 and TRBJ1-2; TRBD1 agrees at 8 bases. V lost 0 bases and J lost 3; bases outside the gene matches: 6. Germline V gene lookup returns CDR1 SQVTM and CDR2 ANQGSEA. CDR3 length: 15 residues. The CDR3 sequence is CSVEDYIQGDYGYTF. The CDR3 DNA is TGCAGCGTTGAAGACTACATACAGGGGGACTATGGCTACACCTTC.

The genes are TRBV29-1 and TRBJ1-1; D remains unclear. V dropped 4 bases and J dropped 6 bases, with 6 bases sitting between them. The CDR3 is made up of 10 amino acids. Per germline, CDR1 SQVTM and CDR2 ANQGSEA. The CDR3 DNA follows: TGCAGCGTTGGGCGCCCTGAAGCTTTCTTT. Translation gives CSVGRPEAFF.

The chain's CDR3 is CATSAVQATGITEAFF. The DNA of the CDR3 is TGTGCCACCAGTGCTGTTCAGGCGACCGGGATCACTGAAGCTTTCTTT. This chain joins TRBV24-1 and TRBJ1-1; D is ambiguous. CDR3 length: 16 amino acids. The V gene's germline CDR1 is KGHDR and CDR2 SFDVKD. Trimming cost V 5 bases and J 4 bases, with 19 bases left between them.

This clonotype was recorded a few times. The rearrangement uses TRBV7-9 and TRBJ1-2; a possible D gene is TRBD1 (5 bases). Germline CDR1 and CDR2: SEHNR and FQNEAQ (reference sequence). V was pared by 6 bases and J by 2 bases, with 10 bases between. The CDR3 spans 13 residues. CDR3: CASSSRQNYGYTF. CDR3 in DNA: TGTGCCAGCAGTTCTAGACAGAACTATGGCTACACCTTC.

This clonotype was seen repeatedly, ten times or more. The rearrangement joins TRBV4-2 to TRBJ1-1, with D unresolved. CDR3 length: 14 amino acids. Trimming pared 0 bases from V and 6 bases from J, leaving 11 bases between. CDR1 LGHNA and CDR2 YNFKEQ come from the germline V gene. DNA of the CDR3: TGTGCCAGCAGCCAAGAGAACAGTTTACCTGAAGCTTTCTTT. It is translated as CASSQENSLPEAFF.

This clonotype was counted ten times or more. The chain combines TRBV7-9 with TRBJ2-3, with 13 bases that match TRBD2. The CDR3 has 17 residues. After removal of 5 bases from V and 3 bases from J, the junction contained 8 bases not matched to a gene. Germline lookup yields CDR1 SEHNR and CDR2 FQNEAQ (reference sequence). CDR3 nucleotide sequence: TGTGCCAGCAGCACTAGCGGGAGGGCGCGGCGAACAGATACGCAGTATTTT. Protein product: CASSTSGRARRTDTQYF.

V is TRBV2 and J is TRBJ1-6; D remains ambiguous. Trimming removed 6 bases from V and 13 bases from J, with 10 bases in between. Per the germline V gene, CDR1 is SNHLY and CDR2 is FYNNEI. The CDR3 covers 11 residues. CDR3: CASRDSGPLHF. Written as DNA, the CDR3 is TGTGCCAGCAGGGATTCCGGGCCCCTCCACTTT. Full variable domain (outside the CDR3, taken from reference TRBV2 and TRBJ1-6): EPEVTQTPSHQVTQMGQEVILRCVPISNHLYFYWYRQILGQKVEFLVSFYNNEISEKSEIFDDQFSVERPDGSNFTLKIRSTKLEDSAMYFCASRDSGPLHFGNGTRLTVT.

This clonotype was found many times. This rearrangement joins TRBV20-1 to TRBJ1-3; the match to TRBD1 covers 7 bases. The CDR3 is 15 amino acids. With V trimmed by 1 base and J by 2 bases, 5 bases remained unmatched. The germline CDR1 and CDR2 sequences are DFQATT and SNEGSKA (reference sequence). CDR3 amino acids: CSARGDRVAGNTIYF. CDR3 coding DNA: TGCAGTGCTAGAGGAGACAGGGTAGCTGGAAACACCATATATTTT.

This clonotype showed up many times. The J gene is TRBJ2-5, the V gene TRBV7-2; 7 bases fit TRBD2. J lost 3 bases, V lost 5 bases, and 9 bases had no gene match. Germline values: CDR1 SGHTA, CDR2 FQGNSA. The length of the CDR3 is 15 residues. The CDR3 nucleotides are TGTGCCAGCAGCCTAGGGGTAGCGGGTGAAGAGACCCAGTACTTC. It codes for CASSLGVAGEETQYF.

This clonotype was detected ten times or more. V is TRBV20-1 and J is TRBJ1-5; no clear D gene. Germline V gene data show CDR1 as DFQATT and CDR2 as SNEGSKA (reference sequence). The CDR3 spans 13 residues. The V end lost 1 base, the J end lost 1 base, and 5 bases lay between the germline ends. Here the CDR3 DNA reads TGCAGTGCTAGAGCCCCGAGCAATCAGCCCCAGCATTTT. Translating it yields CSARAPSNQPQHF.

The gene calls are TRBV7-2 and TRBJ2-3, with 14 bases lining up with TRBD2. Losses at the gene ends were 5 bases for V and 4 bases for J; bases not matched to a gene: 5. In germline, CDR1 is SGHTA, CDR2 FQGNSA. This CDR3 spans 16 amino acids. The CDR3 DNA is TGTGCCAGCAGCCTGACTAGCGGGAGGGGACCAGATACGCAGTATTTT. It encodes CASSLTSGRGPDTQYF. Together with reference TRBV7-2 and TRBJ2-3, the CDR3 gives the full variable domain: GAGVSQSPSNKVTEKGKDVELRCDPISGHTALYWYRQSLGQGLEFLIYFQGNSAPDKSGLPSDRFSAERTGGSVSTLTIQRTQQEDSAVYLCASSLTSGRGPDTQYFGPGTRLTVL.

This clonotype was found many times. The genes are TRBV4-2 and TRBJ2-7, with 8 bases fitting TRBD2. Germline V gene sequence: CDR1 LGHNA, CDR2 YNFKEQ. V was clipped by 4 bases and J by 4 bases; unmatched bases: 12. CDR3 length: 16 amino acids. The DNA for the CDR3 is TGTGCCAGCAGCCCGAGAACCGGGACTAGTACATACGAGCAGTACTTC. Translated, it gives CASSPRTGTSTYEQYF.

This clonotype was observed a handful of times. The V gene is TRBV5-1, the J gene TRBJ2-6; 8 nucleotides agree with TRBD2. With 0 bases clipped from V and 1 base from J, the junction kept 6 bases outside the gene matches. The CDR3 loop spans 18 amino acids. Germline V gene lookup returns CDR1 SGHRS and CDR2 YFSETQ. CDR3 sequence reads: CASSLAAAGVSGANVLTF. In DNA form, the CDR3 reads TGCGCCAGCAGCTTGGCCGCAGCGGGAGTTTCTGGGGCCAACGTCCTGACTTTC.

This clonotype came up a few times. V usage is TRBV19 and J usage is TRBJ1-2; D unclear. V was cut by 6 bases and J by 4 bases, with 18 bases left in between. The CDR3 loop spans 15 amino acids. The germline CDR1 and CDR2 sequences are LNHDA and SQIVND (reference sequence). The CDR3 is CASSTRKDLLYGYTF. CDR3 nucleotide sequence: TGTGCCAGTAGCACCCGAAAGGACCTACTCTATGGCTACACCTTC.

This clonotype has at least ten counts. This chain joins TRBV15 and TRBJ2-7; 7 nucleotides line up with TRBD2. Per the germline V gene, CDR1 is LNHNV and CDR2 is YYDKDF (reference sequence). J gave up 0 bases and V 5 bases, and 4 bases lay outside the gene matches. The CDR3 has 14 residues. The CDR3 protein is CATSPPGGSYEQYF. CDR3 in DNA: TGTGCCACCAGCCCTCCGGGGGGCTCCTACGAGCAGTACTTC.

Many counts were recorded for this clonotype. This sequence joins TRBV29-1 and TRBJ1-1; tentative D call: TRBD1 (5 bases). The CDR3 has 13 residues. The V end lost 4 bases, the J end lost 5 bases, and 14 bases lay between the germline ends. From germline, CDR1 is SQVTM and CDR2 ANQGSEA. CDR3 DNA: TGCAGCGTTGGTCAGTGGCAGGGAACTGAAGCTTTCTTT. Its translation is CSVGQWQGTEAFF.

The V and J genes are TRBV29-1 and TRBJ2-5; D may correspond to TRBD1 or TRBD2 (5 bases each). Germline V CDR1 and CDR2: SQVTM, ANQGSEA. V was pared by 3 bases and J by 3 bases, with 8 bases between. This CDR3 region has 12 residues. In DNA form, the CDR3 reads TGCAGCGTTGACGTGGGGGAAGAGACCCAGTACTTC. Amino acid sequence: CSVDVGEETQYF.

This clonotype was detected many times. Here the CDR3 reads CASSFGSNYGYTF. The CDR3, as DNA: TGTGCCAGCAGTTTTGGGAGTAACTATGGCTACACCTTC. V usage is TRBV28 and J usage is TRBJ1-2; no clear D. CDR3 length: 13 residues. Between the trimmed V and J ends, which lost 3 bases and 1 base, there was a span of 6 bases. CDR1 and CDR2 from the germline V gene are MDHEN and SYDVKM.